The clone carrying this T cell receptor beta chain showed up just a few times. The antigen remains undetermined. Trimming left V 6 bases short and J 5 bases short, with 17 bases between. Germline loops: CDR1 DFQATT, CDR2 SNEGSKA (reference sequence). The CDR3 extends over 14 amino acids. A sample-barcoded 5' primer and a J-beta primer mix were used in a second PCR of roughly 7 to 11 cycles. Via MiXCR, TCRdb re-called the 5' RACE reads, giving one row per CDR3 protein. The table shows some 1.1 million distinct CDR3 sequences, with roughly two fifths occurring only once. The record originates from a study of blood T cells in healthy people across ages. For the study at large: The capture of about one barcoded beta molecule per two T cells was achieved by template switching.

Study-wide points: Per million T cells, the diversity of TCR beta decreased roughly linearly as age advanced. Higher diversity, along with more naive CD4+ cells, distinguished long-lived donors from aged donors.

This TCR was recovered from a man between 18 and 35 years old in good health. Sequencing used blood. This chain links TRBV20-1 with TRBJ2-1; D may be TRBD2 (6 bases). DNA of the CDR3: TGCAGTGCCACCCTAGCGCTCCCTAACAATGAGCAGTTCTTC. This translates into CSATLALPNNEQFF.